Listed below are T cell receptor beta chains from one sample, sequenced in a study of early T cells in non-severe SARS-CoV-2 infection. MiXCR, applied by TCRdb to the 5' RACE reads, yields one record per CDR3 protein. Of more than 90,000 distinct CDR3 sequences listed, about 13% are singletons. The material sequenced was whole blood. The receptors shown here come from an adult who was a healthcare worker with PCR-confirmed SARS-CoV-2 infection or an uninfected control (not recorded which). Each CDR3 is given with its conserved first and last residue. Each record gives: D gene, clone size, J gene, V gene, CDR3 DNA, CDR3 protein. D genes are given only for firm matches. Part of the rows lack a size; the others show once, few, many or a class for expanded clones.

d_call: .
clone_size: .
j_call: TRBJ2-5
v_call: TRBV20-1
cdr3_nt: TGCAGTGCCCCTCCCGGGGGACAAGAGACCCAGTACTTC
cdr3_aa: CSAPPGGQETQYF

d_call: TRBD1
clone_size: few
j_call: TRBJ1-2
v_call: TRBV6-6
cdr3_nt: TGTGCCAGCAGTTACACAGGGGGCTATGGCTACACCTTC
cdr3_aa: CASSYTGGYGYTF

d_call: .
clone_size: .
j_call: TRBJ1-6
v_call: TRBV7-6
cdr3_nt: TGTGCCAGCAGCTTATTCGCGCAGGGAATAAATAATTCACCCCTCCACTTT
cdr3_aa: CASSLFAQGINNSPLHF

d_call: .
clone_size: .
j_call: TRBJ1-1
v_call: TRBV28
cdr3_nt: TGTGCCAGCAGTTTATTCGGCAGGGCAGGGAACACTGAAGCTTTCTTT
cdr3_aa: CASSLFGRAGNTEAFF

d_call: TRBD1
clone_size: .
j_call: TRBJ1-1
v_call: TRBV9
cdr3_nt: TGTGCCAGCAGCGTAGGGGACAGGGGGTTAAACACTGAAGCTTTCTTT
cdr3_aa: CASSVGDRGLNTEAFF

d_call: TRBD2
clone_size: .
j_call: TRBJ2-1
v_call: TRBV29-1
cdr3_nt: TGCAGCGTTCGGACTAGGGGATACAATGAGCAGTTCTTC
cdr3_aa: CSVRTRGYNEQFF

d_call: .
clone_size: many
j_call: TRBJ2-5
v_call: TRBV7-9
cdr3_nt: TGTGCCAGCAGCTTAGTTGGGCAGGAGACCCAGTACTTC
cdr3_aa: CASSLVGQETQYF

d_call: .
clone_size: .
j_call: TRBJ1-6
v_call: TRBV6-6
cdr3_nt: TGTGCCAGCAGACAGACTACGGGGGGGCGGAATAATTCACCCCTCCACTTT
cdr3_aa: CASRQTTGGRNNSPLHF

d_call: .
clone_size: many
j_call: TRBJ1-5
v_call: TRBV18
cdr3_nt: TGTGCCAGCTCACCAACAGGGAACAGCAATCAGCCCCAGCATTTT
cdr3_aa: CASSPTGNSNQPQHF

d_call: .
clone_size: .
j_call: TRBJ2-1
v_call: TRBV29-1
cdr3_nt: TGCAGCGTTGATGGGGTTGATGAGCAGTTCTTC
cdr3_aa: CSVDGVDEQFF

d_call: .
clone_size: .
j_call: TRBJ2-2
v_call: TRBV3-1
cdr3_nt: TGTGCCAGCAGCCAAGGATGGGTCACCGGGGAGCTGTTTTTT
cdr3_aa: CASSQGWVTGELFF

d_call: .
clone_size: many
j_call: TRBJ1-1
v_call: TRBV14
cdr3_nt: TGTGCCAGCAGCCCCCCAAGGTGGGACACTGAAGCTTTCTTT
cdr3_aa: CASSPPRWDTEAFF